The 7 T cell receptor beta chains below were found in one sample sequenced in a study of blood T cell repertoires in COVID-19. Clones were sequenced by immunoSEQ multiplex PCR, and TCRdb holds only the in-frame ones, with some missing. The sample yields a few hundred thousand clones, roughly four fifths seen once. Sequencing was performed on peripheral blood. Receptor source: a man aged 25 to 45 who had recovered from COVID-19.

CDR3 amino acids: CATYPLPNYGYTF. The CDR3 DNA reads as TGTGCCACCTATCCTTTGCCCAACTATGGCTACACCTTC. This chain connects TRBV7-9 to TRBJ1-2; no definite D call. Trimming removed 10 bases at V and 2 bases at J, with 14 bases between. This CDR3 has 13 amino acids. The V gene's germline CDR1 is SEHNR and CDR2 FQNEAQ (reference sequence).

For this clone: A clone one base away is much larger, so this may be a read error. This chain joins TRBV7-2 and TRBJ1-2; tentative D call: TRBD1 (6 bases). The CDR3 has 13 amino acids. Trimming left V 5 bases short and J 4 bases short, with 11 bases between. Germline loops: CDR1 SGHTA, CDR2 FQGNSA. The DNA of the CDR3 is TGTGCCAGCAGCCTAGGACAGATCTATGGCTACACCTTC. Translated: CASSLGQIYGYTF.

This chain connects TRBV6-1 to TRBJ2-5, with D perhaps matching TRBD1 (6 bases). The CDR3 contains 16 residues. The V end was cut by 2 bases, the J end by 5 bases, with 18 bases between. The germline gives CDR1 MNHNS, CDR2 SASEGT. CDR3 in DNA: TGTGCCAGCAGTGAAAGTTCGGGTACAGGGACGGAGACCCAGTACTTC. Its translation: CASSESSGTGTETQYF.

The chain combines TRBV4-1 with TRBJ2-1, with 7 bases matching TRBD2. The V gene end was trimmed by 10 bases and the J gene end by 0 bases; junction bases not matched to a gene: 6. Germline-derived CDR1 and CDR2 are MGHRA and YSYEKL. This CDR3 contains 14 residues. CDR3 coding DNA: TGCGCCACGGGGAGGGATTTCTCCTACAATGAGCAGTTCTTC. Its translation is CATGRDFSYNEQFF.

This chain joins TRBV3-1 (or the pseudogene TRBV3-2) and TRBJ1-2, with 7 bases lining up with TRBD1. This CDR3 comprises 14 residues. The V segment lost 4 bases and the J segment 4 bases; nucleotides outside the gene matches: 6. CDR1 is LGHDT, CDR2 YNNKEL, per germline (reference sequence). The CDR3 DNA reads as TGTGCCAGCAGCCCAACGACAGGGATCTATGGCTACACCTTC. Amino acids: CASSPTTGIYGYTF.

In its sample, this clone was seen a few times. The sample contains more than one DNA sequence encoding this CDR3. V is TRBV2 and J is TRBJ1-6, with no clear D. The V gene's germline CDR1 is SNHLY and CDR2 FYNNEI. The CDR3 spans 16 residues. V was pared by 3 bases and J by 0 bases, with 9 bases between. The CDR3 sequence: CASSDYRSSYNSPLHF. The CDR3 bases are TGTGCCAGCAGTGACTACCGTAGCTCCTATAATTCACCCCTCCACTTT.

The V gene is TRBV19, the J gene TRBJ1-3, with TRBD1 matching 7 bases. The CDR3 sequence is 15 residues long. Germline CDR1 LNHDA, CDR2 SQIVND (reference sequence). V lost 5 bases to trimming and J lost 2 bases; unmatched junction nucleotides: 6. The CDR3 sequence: CASSSNRGAGNTIYF. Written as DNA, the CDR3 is TGTGCCAGTAGTTCCAACAGGGGAGCTGGAAACACCATATATTTT.